The subject of this entry is one TCR beta chain. Primers used in a second PCR of roughly 6 to 12 cycles were a sample-barcoded 5' primer and a J-beta primer mix. TCRdb analysed the 5' RACE reads with MiXCR anew, one entry per CDR3 protein. The sample lists roughly 800,000 distinct CDR3 sequences; more than 45% were seen once. These data are taken from a study of blood T cells in healthy people across ages. This CDR3 has 16 residues. Trimming took 0 bases from V and 3 from J, leaving 12 bases between them. The germline gives CDR1 SGHTA, CDR2 FQGNSA. The chain recombines TRBV7-2 with TRBJ2-1, with D maybe TRBD2 (6 bases). The sequence derives from a man aged 25 to 40 in good health. The sequenced material came from blood. DNA for the CDR3: TGTGCCAGCAGCTTAGCTAGCGGAGGAGTCTACAATGAGCAGTTCTTC. Amino acid sequence: CASSLASGGVYNEQFF.